This TCR beta chain was captured in a study of T-cell reconstitution after alpha-beta-depleted transplantation in children. Regarding this clonotype: Its antigen remains unknown.

Germline lookup yields CDR1 SGHAT and CDR2 FQNNGV. Trimming at V came to 5 bases and at J to 0 bases, leaving 11 bases not matched to a gene. The CDR3 has 18 residues. Study observations and caveats: After transplant, high TCRbeta diversity at day 60 in some patients arose from surviving recipient T cells and thymic progenitors.

As it was prepared, the TCRbeta library received unique molecular identifiers. Each CDR3 protein gets one entry after TCRdb re-called the PCR reads with MiXCR. This table has over 200,000 distinct CDR3 sequences, roughly 15% appearing once. The chain joins TRBV11-2 to TRBJ2-1, with TRBD2 identical over 9 bases. The input for sequencing was PBMCs, mostly from graft donor cells, taken 360 days after TCRalphabeta/CD19-depleted stem cell transplant. This clonotype originated in a male patient under 10 years old who had a stem cell transplant for acute lymphoblastic leukemia, so the T cells may come from the graft donor. CDR3 DNA: TGTGCCAGCAGCGAGAGTCGACTAGCGGCTAGCTCCTACAATGAGCAGTTCTTC. Amino acids: CASSESRLAASSYNEQFF.